The 15 T cell receptor beta chains presented below share a single source sample, sequenced in a study of blood T cell repertoires in COVID-19. Libraries were prepared by immunoSEQ multiplex PCR; TCRdb keeps only in-frame clonotypes and omits some of them. The data contain 30,000 to 40,000 clones, over 70% of them seen just once; the ten biggest clones take up roughly a tenth. Sequencing input: peripheral blood. The source is a human donor in a cohort sampled during active COVID-19.

This chain joins TRBV7-2 and TRBJ2-3, with 7 positions matching TRBD2. Germline V gene lookup returns CDR1 SGHTA and CDR2 FQGNSA. The CDR3 consists of 14 residues. V trimming: 7 bases; J trimming: 3 bases; junction bases outside the gene matches: 7. CDR3 protein: CASTGLVRTDTQYF. CDR3 bases: TGTGCCAGCACCGGACTAGTTCGTACAGATACGCAGTATTTT.

The chain couples TRBV30 to TRBJ1-1, with TRBD1 identical over 8 bases. CDR1 is GTSNPN, CDR2 SVGIG, per germline (reference sequence). V was pared by 0 bases and J by 5 bases, with 5 bases of the junction left unmatched. CDR3 size: 14 residues. The CDR3 DNA follows: TGTGCCTGGAGTGTCAGACAGGGGAGGACTGAAGCTTTCTTT. Amino acids: CAWSVRQGRTEAFF.

The V call is TRBV2, the J call TRBJ2-3; a possible D gene is TRBD1 (6 bases). The length of the CDR3 is 14 residues. Between the trimmed V and J ends, which lost 10 bases and 4 bases, there was a span of 18 bases. The germline V gene has CDR1 SNHLY and CDR2 FYNNEI. This chain's CDR3 is CATSLMGAPDTQYF. DNA for the CDR3: TGTGCCACCTCTCTCATGGGGGCACCAGATACGCAGTATTTT.

The gene calls are TRBV5-1 and TRBJ2-1, with 8 bases fitting TRBD1. The germline V gene encodes CDR1 SGHRS and CDR2 YFSETQ. The CDR3 sequence is 16 residues long. The V segment lost 2 bases and the J segment 9 bases; nucleotides outside the gene matches: 13. In DNA, the CDR3 is TGCGCCAGCAGCTTCGGATCCAGGACAGGGAACACTGAGCAGTTCTTC. Amino acids: CASSFGSRTGNTEQFF.

This chain uses TRBV10-3 with TRBJ2-7; D unresolved. This CDR3 has 12 amino acids. V lost 2 bases, J lost 3 bases, and 5 bases lay in between. Germline V gene lookup returns CDR1 ENHRY and CDR2 SYGVKD. CDR3 protein: CAISETNYEQYF. The CDR3, as DNA: TGTGCCATCAGTGAGACAAACTACGAGCAGTACTTC.

In this sample, this clone turned up a few times. V usage is TRBV28 and J usage is TRBJ2-7, with TRBD2 matching 11 bases. The V and J ends lost 5 bases and 1 base, in that order; junction bases with no gene match: 10. This CDR3 region has 17 residues. Germline V gene data show CDR1 as MDHEN and CDR2 as SYDVKM. The CDR3 protein is CASSRTRTSGLSYEQYF. The CDR3 coding sequence is TGTGCCAGCAGTCGAACTCGGACTAGCGGGCTGTCCTACGAGCAGTACTTC.

The chain carries TRBV5-5 and TRBJ1-5; a possible D gene is TRBD1 (6 bases). The CDR3 contains 17 residues. Germline-derived CDR1 and CDR2 are SGHKS and YYEKEE (reference sequence). V was trimmed by 4 bases and J by 5 bases, leaving 22 bases between them. The CDR3, as DNA: TGTGCCAGCAGCCCGTCAGGACAGCCGACCTACGATCAGCCCCAGCATTTT. Amino acid sequence: CASSPSGQPTYDQPQHF.

J is TRBJ2-3 and V is TRBV4-3, with a weak D call TRBD1 (5 bases). The germline V gene encodes CDR1 LGHNA and CDR2 YSLEER. The CDR3 sequence is 14 residues long. V was pared by 4 bases and J by 5 bases, with 13 bases between. CDR3 in amino acids: CASSPRWGGDTQYF. DNA for the CDR3: TGCGCCAGCAGCCCCCGCTGGGGCGGAGATACGCAGTATTTT.

The V gene is TRBV28, the J gene TRBJ2-1; D remains ambiguous. V lost 8 bases and J 5 bases, leaving 16 bases between the germline ends. Germline V gives CDR1 MDHEN, CDR2 SYDVKM. CDR3 length: 14 amino acids. The chain's CDR3 is CASRGPLLNNEQFF. Written as DNA, the CDR3 is TGTGCCAGCCGCGGTCCACTGTTGAACAATGAGCAGTTCTTC.

The CDR3 DNA follows: TGTGCCAGCAGCCAGATCACCACCGGGGACAGGGGCGGCGATACGCAGTATTTT. It codes for CASSQITTGDRGGDTQYF. The J gene is TRBJ2-3, the V gene TRBV4-2; 10 nucleotides agree with TRBD1. CDR1 is LGHNA, CDR2 YNFKEQ, per germline. The CDR3 totals 18 residues. The junction had 15 bases not matched to a gene; V was cut back by 3 bases and J by 6 bases.

This rearrangement joins TRBV15 to TRBJ2-5, with D tentatively TRBD2 (6 bases). The V end was cut by 6 bases, the J end by 1 base, with 15 bases between. This CDR3 has 15 amino acids. In germline, CDR1 is LNHNV, CDR2 YYDKDF (reference sequence). CDR3 coding DNA: TGTGCCACCAGGGGGGGACTTGCGCGCCAAGAGACCCAGTACTTC. It specifies CATRGGLARQETQYF.

The chain is built from TRBV5-4 and TRBJ2-1; TRBD2 matches 10 bases. This CDR3 is 16 amino acids long. With 4 bases clipped from V and 6 bases from J, the junction kept 10 bases outside the gene matches. Germline V gene sequence: CDR1 SGHNT, CDR2 YYREEE (reference sequence). The CDR3 bases are TGTGCCAGCAGCCCCCTGCTAGCGGGGGCCTTCAATGAGCAGTTCTTC. It is translated as CASSPLLAGAFNEQFF. The full variable domain, in which reference TRBV5-4 and TRBJ2-1 provide the parts outside the CDR3, is ETGVTQSPTHLIKTRGQQVTLRCSSQSGHNTVSWYQQALGQGPQFIFQYYREEENGRGNFPPRFSGLQFPNYSSELNVNALELDDSALYLCASSPLLAGAFNEQFFGPGTRLTVL.

This chain joins TRBV9 and TRBJ1-6; 7 nucleotides line up with TRBD1. This CDR3 contains 16 residues. The V gene end was trimmed by 3 bases and the J gene end by 6 bases; junction bases not matched to a gene: 9. Germline loops: CDR1 SGDLS, CDR2 YYNGEE. The CDR3 loop reads CASSAQTGARNSPLHF. As DNA, the CDR3 is TGTGCCAGCAGCGCCCAAACAGGGGCGCGTAATTCACCCCTCCACTTT.

The chain uses TRBV3-1 (or the pseudogene TRBV3-2) and TRBJ1-1; D is unclear. This CDR3 is built from 14 residues. The ends were cut back, 1 base at V and 5 bases at J, with 11 bases in the middle. CDR1 is LGHDT and CDR2 is YNNKEL in the germline V gene (reference sequence). The CDR3 region has the DNA TGTGCCAGCAGCCAAGTACCGGGTGAGACTGAAGCTTTCTTT. Amino acid sequence: CASSQVPGETEAFF.

The rearrangement joins TRBV6-5 to TRBJ1-3, with D maybe TRBD1 (5 bases). CDR3 length: 14 residues. Germline CDR1 is MNHEY and CDR2 is SVGAGI. Trimming pared 7 bases from V and 0 bases from J, leaving 10 bases between. The DNA for the CDR3 is TGTGCCAGCAAGGGGAGGGCCTCTGGAAACACCATATATTTT. This codes for CASKGRASGNTIYF.